The 14 T cell receptor beta chains reported below all come from one sample, sequenced in a study of blood T cell repertoires in COVID-19. Measured with immunoSEQ multiplex PCR; TCRdb has only the in-frame clones, and not every one. The sample has more than 50,000 clones, around four fifths seen once. Input material: peripheral blood. Every receptor here comes from a woman in her seventies with acute or convalescent COVID-19.

V is TRBV7-2 and J is TRBJ1-2; 7 bases fit TRBD1. CDR1 and CDR2 from the germline V gene are SGHTA and FQGNSA. The CDR3 loop spans 13 amino acids. Trimming cost V 4 bases and J 7 bases; bases outside gene matches: 6. The CDR3 sequence: CASSSIQGSGYTF. The DNA for the CDR3 is TGTGCCAGCAGCTCAATACAGGGGAGTGGCTACACCTTC.

This chain connects TRBV20-1 to TRBJ2-3; possibly TRBD2 for D (5 bases). The CDR3 runs 11 residues. The V gene lost 8 bases and the J gene lost 3 bases, with 9 bases spanning the gap. The germline gives CDR1 DFQATT, CDR2 SNEGSKA (reference sequence). The CDR3 protein is CSMDSTDTQYF. The CDR3 nucleotides are TGCAGTATGGACTCTACAGATACGCAGTATTTT.

V is TRBV25-1 and J is TRBJ1-4, with 12 bases that match TRBD1. Germline-derived CDR1 and CDR2 are MGHDK and SYGVNS. V lost 5 bases and J lost 7; bases outside the gene matches: 8. The CDR3 spans 16 residues. CDR3 sequence: CASSLGQGAGSEKLFF. The DNA of the CDR3 is TGTGCCAGCAGTTTGGGACAGGGGGCCGGTAGTGAAAAACTGTTTTTT.

This clone was recorded once. CDR3 sequence: CASSLTSGGAGELFF. In DNA form, the CDR3 reads TGTGCCAGCAGCTTGACTAGCGGGGGGGCCGGGGAGCTGTTTTTT. The V gene is TRBV7-7, the J gene TRBJ2-2; 14 bases line up with TRBD2. Trimming at V came to 3 bases and at J to 6 bases, leaving 0 bases not matched to a gene. Germline V CDR1 and CDR2: SSHAT, FNYEAQ (reference sequence). This CDR3 is 15 amino acids long.

V is TRBV10-1 and J is TRBJ1-6, with D maybe TRBD1 (6 bases). The CDR3 consists of 13 residues. The ends were cut back, 5 bases at V and 7 bases at J, with 9 bases in the middle. Germline lookup yields CDR1 WNHNN and CDR2 SYGVQD (reference sequence). CDR3 residues: CASSSGVNSPLHF. CDR3 DNA: TGCGCCAGCAGTTCAGGGGTCAATTCACCCCTCCACTTT.

The chain uses TRBV6-4 and TRBJ1-3; D may be TRBD1 (5 bases). The CDR3 spans 16 residues. Per germline, CDR1 MRHNA and CDR2 SNTAGT. V gave up 2 bases and J gave up 8 bases, with 19 bases separating them. CDR3 residues: CASSDPAQGPGDTIYF. CDR3 coding DNA: TGTGCCAGCAGTGACCCCGCGCAGGGCCCGGGAGACACCATATATTTT.

This chain connects TRBV7-3 to TRBJ2-1; weak D call: TRBD1 (6 bases). This CDR3 spans 14 amino acids. From germline, CDR1 is SGHTA and CDR2 FQGTGA. V lost 3 bases, J lost 10 bases, and 16 bases lay in between. The CDR3 sequence: CASSLGTGTMEQFF. The CDR3, as DNA: TGTGCCAGCAGCTTGGGCACCGGGACAATGGAGCAGTTCTTC.

This clone was seen a few times. The rearrangement joins TRBV19 to TRBJ2-3; D perhaps matches TRBD1 (5 bases). V was trimmed by 1 base and J by 3 bases, leaving 11 bases between them. Germline loops: CDR1 LNHDA, CDR2 SQIVND (reference sequence). The CDR3 spans 15 residues. In nucleotides, the CDR3 is TGTGCCAGTAGTATAGTTGGGGCAGGGACAGATACGCAGTATTTT. Protein product: CASSIVGAGTDTQYF. Combining the CDR3 with reference TRBV19 and TRBJ2-3 gives the whole variable domain DGGITQSPKYLFRKEGQNVTLSCEQNLNHDAMYWYRQDPGQGLRLIYYSQIVNDFQKGDIAEGYSVSREKKESFPLTVTSAQKNPTAFYLCASSIVGAGTDTQYFGPGTRLTVL.

Here the CDR3 reads CASISAQGGYGYTF. The CDR3 DNA follows: TGTGCCAGCATCTCAGCCCAGGGGGGCTATGGCTACACCTTC. The chain has TRBV6-5 and TRBJ1-2; 7 bases line up with TRBD1. This CDR3 has 14 amino acids. V shed 7 bases and J 4 bases; nucleotides not matched to a gene: 9. Germline V gives CDR1 MNHEY, CDR2 SVGAGI.

The chain carries TRBV18 and TRBJ2-7, with unresolved D. The germline CDR1 and CDR2 sequences are KGHSH and LQKENI. The length of the CDR3 is 14 residues. V gave up 3 bases and J gave up 3 bases, with 12 bases separating them. The CDR3 sequence is CASSPSPQYYEQYF. The CDR3 nucleotides read TGTGCCAGCTCACCGTCCCCTCAGTACTACGAGCAGTACTTC.

The rearrangement joins TRBV3-1 (or the pseudogene TRBV3-2) to TRBJ1-2; no firm D call. This CDR3 comprises 16 residues. Trimming left V 0 bases short and J 6 bases short, with 17 bases between. The V gene's germline CDR1 is LGHDT and CDR2 YNNKEL (reference sequence). The CDR3 coding sequence is TGTGCCAGCAGCCAAGATCGGAACAGCCATTACGATGGCTACACCTTC. Translated: CASSQDRNSHYDGYTF.

The chain has TRBV5-1 and TRBJ1-1; 7 bases match TRBD1. From germline, CDR1 is SGHRS and CDR2 YFSETQ. The CDR3 has 15 amino acids. Trimming cost V 5 bases and J 0 bases; bases outside gene matches: 7. The CDR3 sequence is CASRVTGQVNTEAFF. The DNA of the CDR3 is TGCGCCAGCAGGGTGACCGGACAGGTGAACACTGAAGCTTTCTTT.

The count of this clone is one. This sequence joins TRBV12-3 or TRBV12-4 and TRBJ1-2, with D perhaps matching TRBD1 (5 bases). The CDR3 consists of 13 residues. The V end lost 8 bases, the J end lost 4 bases, and 14 bases lay between the germline ends. Here the CDR3 reads CASGPTRVYGYTF. The CDR3 DNA follows: TGTGCCAGCGGGCCGACCAGGGTCTATGGCTACACCTTC.

The rearrangement links TRBV18 to TRBJ1-4; D not resolved. The germline V and J ends were trimmed by 0 bases and 13 bases, with 12 bases remaining between them. The CDR3 has 13 residues. The V gene's germline CDR1 is KGHSH and CDR2 LQKENI. CDR3 in amino acids: CASSPPPPGGLFF. The CDR3 DNA follows: TGTGCCAGCTCACCACCCCCCCCGGGTGGACTGTTTTTT.